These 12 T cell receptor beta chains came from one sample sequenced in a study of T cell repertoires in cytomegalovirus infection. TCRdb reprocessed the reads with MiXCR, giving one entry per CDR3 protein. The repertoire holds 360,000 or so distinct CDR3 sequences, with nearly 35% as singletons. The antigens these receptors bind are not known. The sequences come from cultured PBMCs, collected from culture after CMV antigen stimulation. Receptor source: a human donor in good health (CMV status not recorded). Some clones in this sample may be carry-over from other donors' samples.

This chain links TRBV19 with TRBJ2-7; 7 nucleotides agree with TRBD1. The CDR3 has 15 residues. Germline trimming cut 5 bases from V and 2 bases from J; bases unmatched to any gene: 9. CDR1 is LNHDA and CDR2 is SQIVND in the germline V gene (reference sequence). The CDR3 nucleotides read TGTGCCAGTAGTTTCTCCGGGACAGCTACCTACGAGCAGTACTTC. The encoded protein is CASSFSGTATYEQYF. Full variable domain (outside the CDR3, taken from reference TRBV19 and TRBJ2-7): DGGITQSPKYLFRKEGQNVTLSCEQNLNHDAMYWYRQDPGQGLRLIYYSQIVNDFQKGDIAEGYSVSREKKESFPLTVTSAQKNPTAFYLCASSFSGTATYEQYFGPGTRLTVT.

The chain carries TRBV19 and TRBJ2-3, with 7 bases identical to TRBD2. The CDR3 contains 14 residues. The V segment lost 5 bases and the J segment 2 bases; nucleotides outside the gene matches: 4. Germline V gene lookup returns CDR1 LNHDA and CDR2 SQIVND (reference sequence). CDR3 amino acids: CASSDGTITDTQYF. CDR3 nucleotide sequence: TGTGCCAGTAGTGATGGGACTATCACAGATACGCAGTATTTT.

In nucleotides, the CDR3 is TGTGCCAGTAGTATATTCAGACAGCCCTGGGGCTACACCTTC. Residues: CASSIFRQPWGYTF. V gene TRBV19 combines with J gene TRBJ1-2; weak D call: TRBD1 (5 bases). From germline, CDR1 is LNHDA and CDR2 SQIVND (reference sequence). The germline V and J ends were trimmed by 2 bases and 8 bases, with 15 bases remaining between them. The CDR3 runs 14 residues.

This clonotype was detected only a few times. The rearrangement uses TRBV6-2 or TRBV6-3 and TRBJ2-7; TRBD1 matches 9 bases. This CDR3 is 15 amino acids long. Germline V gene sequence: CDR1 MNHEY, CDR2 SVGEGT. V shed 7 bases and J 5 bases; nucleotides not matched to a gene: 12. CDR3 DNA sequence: TGTGCCAGCACCGTCGGGACAGGGAGTATGCACGAGCAGTACGTC. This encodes CASTVGTGSMHEQYV.

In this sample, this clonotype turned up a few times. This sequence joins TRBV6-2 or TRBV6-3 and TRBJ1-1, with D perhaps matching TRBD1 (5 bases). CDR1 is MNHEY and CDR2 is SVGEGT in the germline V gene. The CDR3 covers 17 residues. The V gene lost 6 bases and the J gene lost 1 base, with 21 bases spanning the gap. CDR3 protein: CASRPNRGGGPNTEAFF. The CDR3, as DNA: TGTGCCAGCAGGCCGAACCGGGGGGGGGGACCGAACACTGAAGCTTTCTTT.

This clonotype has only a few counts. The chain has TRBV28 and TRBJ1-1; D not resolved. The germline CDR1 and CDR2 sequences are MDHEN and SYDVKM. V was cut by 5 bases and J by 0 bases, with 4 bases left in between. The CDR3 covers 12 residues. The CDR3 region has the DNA TGTGCCAGCAGTCAAATGAACACTGAAGCTTTCTTT. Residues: CASSQMNTEAFF.

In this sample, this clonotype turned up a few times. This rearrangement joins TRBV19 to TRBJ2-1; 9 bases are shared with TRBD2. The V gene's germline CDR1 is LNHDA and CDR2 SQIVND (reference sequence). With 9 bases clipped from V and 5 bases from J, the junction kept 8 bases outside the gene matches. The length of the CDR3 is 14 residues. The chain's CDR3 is CASIQAGGHNEQFF. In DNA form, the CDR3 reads TGTGCCAGCATACAGGCGGGAGGGCACAATGAGCAGTTCTTC. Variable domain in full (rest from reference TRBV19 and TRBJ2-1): DGGITQSPKYLFRKEGQNVTLSCEQNLNHDAMYWYRQDPGQGLRLIYYSQIVNDFQKGDIAEGYSVSREKKESFPLTVTSAQKNPTAFYLCASIQAGGHNEQFFGPGTRLTVL.

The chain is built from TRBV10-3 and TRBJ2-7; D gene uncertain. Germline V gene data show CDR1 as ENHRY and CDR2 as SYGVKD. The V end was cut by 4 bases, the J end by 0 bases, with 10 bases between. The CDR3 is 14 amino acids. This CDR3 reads CAISGEADSYEQYF. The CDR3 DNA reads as TGTGCCATCAGTGGAGAGGCGGACTCCTACGAGCAGTACTTC.

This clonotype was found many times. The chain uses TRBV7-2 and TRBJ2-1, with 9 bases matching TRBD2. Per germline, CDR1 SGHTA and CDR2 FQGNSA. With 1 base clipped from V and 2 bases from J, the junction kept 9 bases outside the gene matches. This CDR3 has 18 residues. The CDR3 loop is CASSLEAAGGLPYNEQFF. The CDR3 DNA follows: TGTGCCAGCAGCTTAGAGGCAGCGGGAGGTCTACCCTACAATGAGCAGTTCTTC.

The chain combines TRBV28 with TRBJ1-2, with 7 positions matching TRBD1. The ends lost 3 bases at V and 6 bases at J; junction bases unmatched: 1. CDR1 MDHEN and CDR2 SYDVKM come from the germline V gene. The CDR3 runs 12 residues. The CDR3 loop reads CASSLGTDGYTF. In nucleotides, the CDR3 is TGTGCCAGCAGTTTGGGGACAGATGGCTACACCTTC.

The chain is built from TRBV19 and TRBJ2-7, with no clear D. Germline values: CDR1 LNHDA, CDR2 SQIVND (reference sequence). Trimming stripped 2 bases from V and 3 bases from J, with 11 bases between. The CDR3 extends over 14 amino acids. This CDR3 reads CASSISSGDYEQYF. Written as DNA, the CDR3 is TGTGCCAGTAGTATAAGTTCAGGCGACTACGAGCAGTACTTC.

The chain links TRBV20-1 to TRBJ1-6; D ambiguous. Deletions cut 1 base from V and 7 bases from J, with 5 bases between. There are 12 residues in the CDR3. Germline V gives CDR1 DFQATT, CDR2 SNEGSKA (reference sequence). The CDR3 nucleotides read TGCAGTGCTAGAGGCGGCAATTCACCCCTCCACTTT. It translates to CSARGGNSPLHF.